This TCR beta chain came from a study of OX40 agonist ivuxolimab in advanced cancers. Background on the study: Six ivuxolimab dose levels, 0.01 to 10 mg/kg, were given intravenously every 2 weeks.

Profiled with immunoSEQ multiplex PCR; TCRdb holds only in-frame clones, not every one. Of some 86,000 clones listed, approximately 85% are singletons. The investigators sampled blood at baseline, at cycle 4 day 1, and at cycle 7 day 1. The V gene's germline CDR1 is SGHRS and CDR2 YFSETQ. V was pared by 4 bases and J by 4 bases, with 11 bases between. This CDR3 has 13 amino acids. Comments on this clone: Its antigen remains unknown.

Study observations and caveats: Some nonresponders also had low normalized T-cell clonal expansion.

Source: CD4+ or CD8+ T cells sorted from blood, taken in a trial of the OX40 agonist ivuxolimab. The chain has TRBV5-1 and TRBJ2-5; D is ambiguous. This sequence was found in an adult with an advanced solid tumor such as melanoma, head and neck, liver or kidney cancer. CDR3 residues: CASSVGYRETQYF. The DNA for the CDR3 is TGCGCCAGCAGCGTGGGGTACCGAGAGACCCAGTACTTC.